This T cell receptor (beta chain) was sequenced for a study of blood T cell repertoires in COVID-19 (dated by TCRdb to 2020 to 2022). Context from the whole study: Samples from collaborators originated in the United States, Italy and Spain and spanned both the acute and convalescent phases of COVID-19. HLA class I and class II types, where available, came from metadata supplied by the sample provider rather than from assay-based typing. A de-identified subject ID, COVID-19 status, age in years and sex were almost always included in the sample metadata. The prospective study material was composed of cDNA or gDNA derived from T cells, B-cell-depleted T cells, or PBMCs. Subjects who had been exposed to COVID-19, were actively infected with it, or had recovered from it provided the deeply sampled blood TCRbeta repertoires that made up the dataset. The repertoires were released in a freely available public database meant as a resource for research on the immune response to SARS-CoV-2. Samples came from the ongoing ImmuneRACE study (first 160 participants) plus 1,254 subjects from 6 global collaborators.

TCRbeta CDR3 regions were amplified from genomic DNA by means of the immunoSEQ Assay, a bias-controlled multiplex PCR. From the authors' description of their analysis: The number of nucleated cells in each sample was estimated by amplification of reference gene primers within the assay. Sequence reads were collapsed and filtered to measure the absolute abundance of every unique TCRbeta CDR3 rearrangement. For each sample, productive Simpson clonality was calculated as the square root of Simpson's diversity index across productive rearrangements. Not all clones reach the TCRdb copy of this immuneACCESS table, which keeps in-frame sequences only. Checked studies attribute under half of the gap to unresolved V genes and leave the rest unexplained. V, J and clone size derive from that table, while D and trimming were established from the DNA sequence. Across this sample there are tens of thousands of clones, with 83% seen only once. The top ten clones comprise roughly 41% of the sample.

Study-level results and caveats: Clinical and demographic metadata were provided uncurated, with the amount varying by source and participant.

Worth noting for this clone: Which antigen it targets is not known. Base quality data are lacking; no much larger clone is found one base away.

The collaborating institutions used their own protocols to collect whole blood in K2EDTA tubes. Collaborator samples were shipped for TCRbeta analysis as frozen whole blood, isolated PBMCs, or DNA extracted from either sample type. Per the germline V gene (reference sequence), MNHEY is the CDR1 and SMNVEV is the CDR2. The CDR3, cysteine through phenylalanine, is 17 amino acids long. Just the 51-base CDR3 DNA is kept, in frame starting at base 1. Between the V and J ends, shortened by 0 bases and 5 bases respectively, the junction contains 17 bases. The clonotype comes from an elderly man with acute or convalescent COVID-19. The chain couples TRBV27 to TRBJ1-5, with no confidently assigned D gene. Specimen: peripheral blood. The base sequence is TGTGCCAGCAGTTTATCTTTTGCGGGAATCGGCGATCAGCCCCAGCATTTT. Its translation reads: CASSLSFAGIGDQPQHF.